These 27 T cell receptor beta chains came from one sample sequenced in a study of blood T cell repertoires in COVID-19. Profiling relied on immunoSEQ multiplex PCR, and the TCRdb table lists in-frame clones only, not all of them. The data hold 55,000 to 90,000 clones, with approximately 85% observed a single time. Sequencing was done on a sample of peripheral blood. Every receptor here comes from an elderly woman with active or convalescent COVID-19.

The gene calls are TRBV9 and TRBJ1-5; no clear D gene. The CDR3 totals 13 residues. CDR1 and CDR2 (germline): SGDLS, YYNGEE. Trimming took off 3 bases at V and 4 bases at J, with 8 bases between the two ends. The CDR3, as DNA: TGTGCCAGCAGCGCAGAAGAAAATCAGCCCCAGCATTTT. Residues: CASSAEENQPQHF.

The J gene is TRBJ1-2, the V gene TRBV4-1, with 8 bases that match TRBD1. The V gene end was trimmed by 4 bases and the J gene end by 6 bases; junction bases not matched to a gene: 4. CDR1 and CDR2 (germline): MGHRA, YSYEKL. The CDR3 has 13 residues. The CDR3 protein is CASSPRTGNGYTF. DNA for the CDR3: TGCGCCAGCAGCCCCCGGACAGGGAATGGCTACACCTTC.

This clone was counted a few times. The CDR3 here is CASSLEGAMTNEKLFF. In nucleotides, the CDR3 is TGTGCCAGCAGCTTAGAGGGGGCGATGACTAATGAAAAACTGTTTTTT. The V call is TRBV7-2, the J call TRBJ1-4; TRBD1 agrees at 7 bases. Germline assignment: CDR1 SGHTA and CDR2 FQGNSA. The CDR3 extends over 16 amino acids. The V and J ends lost 1 base and 2 bases, in that order; junction bases with no gene match: 4.

V and J are TRBV2 and TRBJ1-1, with 8 bases lining up with TRBD1. CDR1 is SNHLY, CDR2 FYNNEI, per germline. The CDR3 extends over 15 amino acids. J gave up 4 bases and V 1 base, and 5 bases lay outside the gene matches. In DNA form, the CDR3 reads TGTGCCAGCAGTGAAGGCAGACAGGGGAGCACTGAAGCTTTCTTT. Encoded protein: CASSEGRQGSTEAFF.

The genes are TRBV7-2 and TRBJ2-5; no firm D call. V lost 0 bases, J lost 5 bases, and 10 bases lay in between. The CDR3 loop spans 14 amino acids. Germline CDR1 is SGHTA and CDR2 is FQGNSA. In DNA, the CDR3 is TGTGCCAGCAGCTTAGCGGGCAGACGGGAGACCCAGTACTTC. Amino acid sequence: CASSLAGRRETQYF.

This rearrangement joins TRBV7-8 to TRBJ2-3; TRBD1 might be the D (5 bases). From germline, CDR1 is SGHVS and CDR2 FQNEAQ. This CDR3 is 18 amino acids long. V dropped 2 bases and J dropped 0 bases, with 18 bases sitting between them. In DNA form, the CDR3 reads TGTGCCAGCAGCTTACGCTTAAGGGGCCGATCTAGCACAGATACGCAGTATTTT. Protein product: CASSLRLRGRSSTDTQYF.

This clone was observed at least ten times. V and J are TRBV30 and TRBJ1-6; 11 nucleotides match TRBD1. The germline V gene encodes CDR1 GTSNPN and CDR2 SVGIG (reference sequence). V gave up 1 base and J gave up 8 bases; unmatched junction bases: 1. The CDR3 is 14 amino acids. CDR3 sequence (DNA): TGTGCCTGGAGTGCGGGACAGGGGGATTCACCCCTCCACTTT. It codes for CAWSAGQGDSPLHF. The variable domain in full, with the rest retrieved from reference TRBV30 and TRBJ1-6, is SQTIHQWPATLVQPVGSPLSLECTVEGTSNPNLYWYRQAAGRGLQLLFYSVGIGQISSEVPQNLSASRPQDRQFILSSKKLLLSDSGFYLCAWSAGQGDSPLHFGNGTRLTVT.

This clone was detected once. This sequence joins TRBV7-9 and TRBJ1-5; 12 nucleotides align to TRBD1. Germline CDR1 and CDR2: SEHNR and FQNEAQ (reference sequence). Germline trimming cut 5 bases from V and 1 base from J; bases unmatched to any gene: 9. The CDR3 contains 18 residues. The CDR3: CASSGTGGDLLSNQPQHF. The CDR3 bases are TGTGCCAGCAGCGGGACAGGGGGCGACCTCTTAAGCAATCAGCCCCAGCATTTT.

This chain uses TRBV6-1 with TRBJ1-2, with unresolved D. Germline V lookup: CDR1 MNHNS, CDR2 SASEGT. CDR3 length equals 11 residues. Trimming left V 6 bases short and J 7 bases short, with 9 bases between. The CDR3 sequence: CASSASPGYTF. CDR3 sequence (DNA): TGTGCCAGCAGCGCCAGTCCTGGCTACACCTTC.

The chain is built from TRBV9 and TRBJ2-7, with TRBD1 identical over 7 bases. Germline CDR1 is SGDLS and CDR2 is YYNGEE. This CDR3 has 15 amino acids. The V gene end was trimmed by 3 bases and the J gene end by 2 bases; junction bases not matched to a gene: 8. CDR3 amino acids: CASSASRDSAYEQYF. CDR3 sequence (DNA): TGTGCCAGCAGCGCATCCCGGGACAGCGCCTACGAGCAGTACTTC. Based on the CDR3 plus reference TRBV9 and TRBJ2-7, the full variable domain is DSGVTQTPKHLITATGQRVTLRCSPRSGDLSVYWYQQSLDQGLQFLIQYYNGEERAKGNILERFSAQQFPDLHSELNLSSLELGDSALYFCASSASRDSAYEQYFGPGTRLTVT.

The chain joins TRBV7-2 to TRBJ2-1; 12 nucleotides match TRBD2. Germline trimming cut 5 bases from V and 7 bases from J; bases unmatched to any gene: 9. CDR1 and CDR2 (germline): SGHTA, FQGNSA. CDR3 length: 16 residues. CDR3: CASSPTSGGNFNEQFF. CDR3 DNA: TGTGCCAGCAGCCCCACTAGCGGGGGGAATTTTAATGAGCAGTTCTTC.

This chain links TRBV7-3 with TRBJ2-3, with D possibly matching TRBD2 (5 bases). Germline-derived CDR1 and CDR2 are SGHTA and FQGTGA. CDR3 length equals 15 residues. V was clipped by 5 bases and J by 3 bases, with 15 bases between them. The CDR3 bases are TGTGCCAGCAGCCCCAGTGGGGTAGCGACAGATACGCAGTATTTT. This translates into CASSPSGVATDTQYF.

The rearrangement links TRBV11-2 to TRBJ1-5; D unclear. The CDR3 length is 14 residues. Trimming shortened V by 0 bases and J by 0 bases, and 3 bases separated the two germline ends. Germline V gene data show CDR1 as SGHAT and CDR2 as FQNNGV. The CDR3 is CASSLDYSNQPQHF. For the CDR3, the DNA is TGTGCCAGCAGCTTAGACTATAGCAATCAGCCCCAGCATTTT.

The CDR3 DNA reads TGTGCCAGCAGCCTCCTCGAGAGCTTAGAGACCCAGTACTTC. This gives the protein CASSLLESLETQYF. The chain is built from TRBV3-1 (or the pseudogene TRBV3-2) and TRBJ2-5, with D unresolved. Germline V gene data show CDR1 as LGHDT and CDR2 as YNNKEL (reference sequence). The CDR3 is made up of 14 amino acids. The V end was cut by 4 bases, the J end by 4 bases, with 13 bases between.

The chain couples TRBV5-1 to TRBJ2-3; D is perhaps TRBD1 (6 bases). The CDR3 extends over 13 amino acids. V was trimmed by 4 bases and J by 3 bases, leaving 9 bases between them. In germline, CDR1 is SGHRS, CDR2 YFSETQ. CDR3 sequence: CASSRGGTDTQYF. Here the CDR3 DNA reads TGCGCCAGCAGCCGAGGGGGTACAGATACGCAGTATTTT.

The chain is built from TRBV2 and TRBJ1-2, with D unresolved. V shed 6 bases and J shed 2 bases, with 7 bases lying between them. Germline V gene data show CDR1 as SNHLY and CDR2 as FYNNEI. The CDR3 has 12 residues. CDR3 sequence (DNA): TGTGCCAGCAGAGGACTGAACTATGGCTACACCTTC. Translated, it gives CASRGLNYGYTF.

J is TRBJ1-1 and V is TRBV19; 7 bases align to TRBD1. V dropped 10 bases and J dropped 7; count of bases not matched to a gene: 21. The CDR3 is made up of 16 amino acids. CDR1 is LNHDA, CDR2 SQIVND, per germline (reference sequence). CDR3 nucleotides: TGTGCCACACCCCCTCCGGGGACAGCGGCTGGCGGTGAAGCTTTCTTT. Translation: CATPPPGTAAGGEAFF. The whole variable domain, remainder taken from reference TRBV19 and TRBJ1-1, is DGGITQSPKYLFRKEGQNVTLSCEQNLNHDAMYWYRQDPGQGLRLIYYSQIVNDFQKGDIAEGYSVSREKKESFPLTVTSAQKNPTAFYLCATPPPGTAAGGEAFFGQGTRLTVV.

V gene TRBV5-4 combines with J gene TRBJ1-2; D not certain. The CDR3 sequence is 15 residues long. V was trimmed by 0 bases and J by 2 bases, leaving 11 bases between them. Germline V gene lookup returns CDR1 SGHNT and CDR2 YYREEE (reference sequence). CDR3 residues: CASSLGLGGNYGYTF. In DNA, the CDR3 is TGTGCCAGCAGCTTGGGTTTAGGAGGAAACTATGGCTACACCTTC.

The CDR3 region has the DNA TGTGCCAGCAGCGTAGCGGACAGGGTAGGCTCACCCCTCCACTTT. Translating gives CASSVADRVGSPLHF. This chain connects TRBV9 to TRBJ1-6; 8 bases are a match to TRBD1. Looked up from germline, CDR1 is SGDLS and CDR2 is YYNGEE. This CDR3 comprises 15 residues. V gave up 0 bases and J gave up 10 bases; unmatched junction bases: 6.

The chain recombines TRBV21-1 with TRBJ2-7; the DNA was not used to check the table's D call, TRBD1. TRBV21-1 is reported as a pseudogene. The length of the CDR3 is 16 residues. The CDR3 is CASSKSGRGGSYEQYF. The DNA for the CDR3 is TGTGCCAGCAGCAAGTCTGGTAGAGGGGGTTCGTACGAGCAGTACTTC.

The V and J genes are TRBV3-1 (or the pseudogene TRBV3-2) and TRBJ2-5; D is possibly TRBD1 (6 bases). The germline V gene has CDR1 LGHDT and CDR2 YNNKEL (reference sequence). V was cut by 3 bases and J by 1 base, with 15 bases left in between. The length of the CDR3 is 16 residues. The CDR3, as DNA: TGTGCCAGCAGCCAGGACACAGGGCTCATCCAAGAGACCCAGTACTTC. Its translation is CASSQDTGLIQETQYF.

A few counts support this clone. DNA for the CDR3: TGTGCCAGCTCACCAAACTCAGGGTCTGCGAATTCACCCCTCCACTTT. Protein sequence: CASSPNSGSANSPLHF. V usage is TRBV18 and J usage is TRBJ1-6; perhaps TRBD1 as D (5 bases). CDR1 and CDR2 (germline): KGHSH, LQKENI. The CDR3 extends over 16 amino acids. The germline V and J ends were trimmed by 2 bases and 7 bases, with 15 bases remaining between them.

V usage is TRBV5-1 and J usage is TRBJ1-3; D gene ambiguous. Trimming shortened V by 8 bases and J by 4 bases, and 13 bases separated the two germline ends. Germline V CDR1 and CDR2: SGHRS, YFSETQ. The CDR3 is 13 residues long. CDR3 nucleotide sequence: TGCGCCAGTTCGACTAGTCCAGGAAACACCATATATTTT. Translating it yields CASSTSPGNTIYF.

CDR3 bases: TGTGCCAGCAGCCCAGACTCCCAGGGTAGGGGCTACACCTTC. Its protein product is CASSPDSQGRGYTF. The chain carries TRBV16 and TRBJ1-2, with D perhaps matching TRBD1 (5 bases). The CDR3 runs 14 residues. The ends were cut back, 4 bases at V and 8 bases at J, with 17 bases in the middle. Germline CDR1 reads KGHSY; CDR2 reads FQNENV.

The gene calls are TRBV6-6 and TRBJ2-7; D may be TRBD1 (5 bases). The germline V and J ends were trimmed by 6 bases and 0 bases, with 12 bases remaining between them. CDR3 length: 14 amino acids. Germline V gene data show CDR1 as MNHNY and CDR2 as SVGAGI (reference sequence). As DNA, the CDR3 is TGTGCCAGCAGCCACCGACAGAGCTCCTACGAGCAGTACTTC. Translation gives CASSHRQSSYEQYF.

V and J are TRBV5-1 and TRBJ2-7, with 8 bases aligning to TRBD2. Germline assignment: CDR1 SGHRS and CDR2 YFSETQ. With V trimmed by 4 bases and J by 2 bases, 5 bases remained unmatched. This CDR3 contains 14 residues. The CDR3 region has the DNA TGCGCCAGCAGCCAACGGGGGGGCGCCTACGAGCAGTACTTC. Its protein product is CASSQRGGAYEQYF. The full variable domain, in which reference TRBV5-1 and TRBJ2-7 provide the parts outside the CDR3, is KAGVTQTPRYLIKTRGQQVTLSCSPISGHRSVSWYQQTPGQGLQFLFEYFSETQRNKGNFPGRFSGRQFSNSRSEMNVSTLELGDSALYLCASSQRGGAYEQYFGPGTRLTVT.

The CDR3 sequence is CASSLDGSINSPLHF. The CDR3 nucleotides are TGTGCCAGCAGCTTAGATGGCAGTATCAATTCACCCCTCCACTTT. V is TRBV7-6 and J is TRBJ1-6; no clear D gene. Trimming stripped 1 base from V and 7 bases from J, with 11 bases between. The germline CDR1 and CDR2 sequences are SGHVS and FNYEAQ. The CDR3 contains 15 residues.